This record looks at one T cell receptor beta chain sequence and its context. This entry comes from a study of blood T cell repertoires in COVID-19. The overall study: Acute-phase and convalescent COVID-19 samples originated in the United States, Italy and Spain. PBMCs, B-cell-depleted T cells, or T cells provided the cDNA or gDNA that made up the material.

V dropped 3 bases and J dropped 1 base, with 10 bases sitting between them. CDR1 SGDLS and CDR2 YYNGEE come from the germline V gene. The CDR3 covers 14 residues. Methods used by the authors: Researchers report that nucleated cell counts were estimated from reference gene primer amplification. Using immunoSEQ multiplex PCR, the repertoire was profiled, and TCRdb retains in-frame clones only, with some absent. That table furnishes V, J and clone size, whereas the DNA furnished D and trimming. The table has around 200,000 clones, approximately 87% seen once. This chain joins TRBV9 and TRBJ1-1; a weak D match, TRBD1 (5 bases). Sample: peripheral blood. The clonotype comes from a woman between 18 and 29 years old who had recovered from COVID-19. The CDR3 DNA sequence: TGTGCCAGCAGCGACGACAGCCGGAACACTGAAGCTTTCTTT. As protein: CASSDDSRNTEAFF.